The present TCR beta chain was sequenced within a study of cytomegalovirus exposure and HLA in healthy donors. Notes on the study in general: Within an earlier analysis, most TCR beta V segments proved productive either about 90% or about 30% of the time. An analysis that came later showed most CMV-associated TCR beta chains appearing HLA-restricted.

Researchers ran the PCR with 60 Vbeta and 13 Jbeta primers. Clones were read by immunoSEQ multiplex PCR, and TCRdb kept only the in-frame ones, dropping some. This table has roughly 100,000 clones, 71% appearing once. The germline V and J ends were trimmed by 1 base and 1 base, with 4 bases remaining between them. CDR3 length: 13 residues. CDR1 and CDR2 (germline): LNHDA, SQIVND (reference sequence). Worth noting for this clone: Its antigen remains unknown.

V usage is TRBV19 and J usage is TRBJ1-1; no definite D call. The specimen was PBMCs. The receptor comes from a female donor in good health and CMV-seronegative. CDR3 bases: TGTGCCAGTAGTATAGCCCAGAACACTGAAGCTTTCTTT. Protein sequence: CASSIAQNTEAFF.